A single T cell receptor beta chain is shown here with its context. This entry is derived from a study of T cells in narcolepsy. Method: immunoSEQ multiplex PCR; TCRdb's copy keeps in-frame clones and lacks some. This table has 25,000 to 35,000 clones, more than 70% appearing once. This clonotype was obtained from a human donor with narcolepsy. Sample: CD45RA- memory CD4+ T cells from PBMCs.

CDR3 loop: CASSLEGRYGYTF. The CDR3, as DNA: TGTGCCAGCAGCTTAGAAGGGCGCTATGGCTACACCTTC. The genes are TRBV7-9 and TRBJ1-2, with D unresolved. Deletions cut 1 base from V and 4 bases from J, with 7 bases between. Germline loops: CDR1 SEHNR, CDR2 FQNEAQ (reference sequence). This CDR3 region has 13 residues.